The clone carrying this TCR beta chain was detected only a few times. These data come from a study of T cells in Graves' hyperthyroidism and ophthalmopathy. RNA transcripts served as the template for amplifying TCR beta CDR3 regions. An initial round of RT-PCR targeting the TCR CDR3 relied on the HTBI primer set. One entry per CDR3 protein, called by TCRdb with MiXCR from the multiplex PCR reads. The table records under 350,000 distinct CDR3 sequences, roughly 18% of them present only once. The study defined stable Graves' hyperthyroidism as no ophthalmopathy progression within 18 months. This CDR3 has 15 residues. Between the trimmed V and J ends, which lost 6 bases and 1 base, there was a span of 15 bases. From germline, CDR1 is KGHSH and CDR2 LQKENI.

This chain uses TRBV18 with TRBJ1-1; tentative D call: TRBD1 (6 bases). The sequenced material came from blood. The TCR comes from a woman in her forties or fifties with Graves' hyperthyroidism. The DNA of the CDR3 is TGTGCCAGCTCCCCGAAGGACAGAAAGAACACTGAAGCTTTCTTT. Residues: CASSPKDRKNTEAFF. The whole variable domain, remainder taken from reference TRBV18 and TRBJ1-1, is NAGVMQNPRHLVRRRGQEARLRCSPMKGHSHVYWYRQLPEEGLKFMVYLQKENIIDESGMPKERFSAEFPKEGPSILRIQQVVRGDSAAYFCASSPKDRKNTEAFFGQGTRLTVV.